This TCR beta chain was recovered during a study of blood T cell repertoires in COVID-19. Looking at the study overall: The United States, Italy and Spain provided the acute and convalescent COVID-19 samples.

Between the trimmed V and J ends, which lost 2 bases and 2 bases, there was a span of 13 bases. Germline V gene sequence: CDR1 SGHTA, CDR2 FQGTGA. CDR3 length equals 16 residues. The assay was immunoSEQ multiplex PCR, and TCRdb's table has in-frame clones only and misses some. The sample consists of about 430,000 clones, about 88% of them appearing once. Participants' own reports of clinical history determined their cohort assignment. Exposed enrollees encountered a COVID-19 case at some point within 2 weeks before study entry. The chain carries TRBV7-3 and TRBJ1-3, with D possibly matching TRBD1 (5 bases). The sequence was obtained from a woman younger than 35 who had been exposed to COVID-19. The sample was PBMCs or T cells enriched from blood (not recorded which). Written as DNA, the CDR3 is TGTGCCAGCAGCTTATGGGGGGAATCCCCTGGAAACACCATATATTTT. Its protein product is CASSLWGESPGNTIYF. The full variable domain, in which reference TRBV7-3 and TRBJ1-3 provide the parts outside the CDR3, is GAGVSQTPSNKVTEKGKYVELRCDPISGHTALYWYRQSLGQGPEFLIYFQGTGAADDSGLPNDRFFAVRPEGSVSTLKIQRTERGDSAVYLCASSLWGESPGNTIYFGEGSWLTVV.